The sequence of this T cell receptor (beta chain) was determined in a study of T-cell memory formation after mild COVID-19. 5'RACE with constant-segment primers built TCRalpha and TCRbeta cDNA libraries with UMIs. TCRdb reprocessed the 5' RACE reads with MiXCR, giving one entry per CDR3 protein. The profile shows 250,000 to 350,000 distinct CDR3 sequences, around an eighth of them singletons. Between the trimmed V and J ends, which lost 2 bases and 6 bases, there was a span of 15 bases. The CDR3 sequence is 15 residues long. Per germline, CDR1 SGHKS and CDR2 YYEKEE (reference sequence). This chain links TRBV5-5 with TRBJ2-1, with D possibly matching TRBD2 (7 bases). This TCR derives from a man between 18 and 29 years old who had mild COVID-19 (a few samples of this study predate the infection). Cell type and time point are not known. The specimen sequenced was PBMCs or a T cell subset sorted from them (not recorded which). CDR3 nucleotides: TGTGCCAGCAGCTTTTATCCGGGGGGCCCCAATGAGCAGTTCTTC. It translates to CASSFYPGGPNEQFF.